The 20 T cell receptor beta chains listed next were all sequenced from one sample in a study of blood T cells in healthy people across ages. Then a second PCR, running roughly 7 to 11 cycles, was carried out with a sample-barcoded 5' primer and a J-beta primer mix. TCRdb re-analysed the 5' RACE reads in MiXCR, keeping a single row per CDR3 protein. The table has about 800,000 distinct CDR3 sequences, less than 60% seen once; the top ten hold roughly 18%. Sequenced material: blood. The receptors shown here come from a man of 80 years or more in good health.

The chain has TRBV4-1 and TRBJ1-6; no firm D call. The CDR3 extends over 15 amino acids. Deletions cut 0 bases from V and 7 bases from J, with 10 bases between. Germline CDR1 and CDR2: MGHRA and YSYEKL. CDR3 sequence: CASSQDWVSNSPLHF. The CDR3 bases are TGCGCCAGCAGCCAAGATTGGGTCAGCAATTCACCCCTCCACTTT.

Only a few counts were recorded for this clonotype. The chain carries TRBV11-3 and TRBJ2-2; 13 nucleotides line up with TRBD2. The CDR3 totals 19 residues. The V and J ends lost 5 bases and 0 bases, in that order; junction bases with no gene match: 9. Per germline, CDR1 SGHNT and CDR2 YENEEA. Here the CDR3 reads CASSPIPGLAGSNTGELFF. The CDR3 bases are TGTGCCAGCAGCCCGATCCCGGGACTAGCGGGATCGAACACCGGGGAGCTGTTTTTT.

The V gene is TRBV29-1, the J gene TRBJ1-1; D gene unclear. The V end was cut by 2 bases, the J end by 11 bases, with 15 bases between. Germline assignment: CDR1 SQVTM and CDR2 ANQGSEA. The CDR3 consists of 12 residues. The CDR3 sequence is CSVERARRQAFF. CDR3 nucleotides: TGCAGCGTTGAAAGGGCCCGAAGGCAGGCTTTCTTT.

The chain couples TRBV19 to TRBJ2-7; tentatively, D is TRBD1 (7 bases). The CDR3 loop spans 14 amino acids. V shed 6 bases and J shed 4 bases, with 16 bases lying between them. In germline, CDR1 is LNHDA, CDR2 SQIVND (reference sequence). The CDR3 reads CASSKMTGTYEQYF. CDR3 in DNA: TGTGCCAGTAGCAAGATGACAGGGACTTACGAGCAGTACTTC.

The count of this clonotype is one. The junction shows a germline mismatch at one end, possibly a read error. V is TRBV15 and J is TRBJ2-7, with 8 bases fitting TRBD1. Germline lookup yields CDR1 LNHNV and CDR2 YYDKDF (reference sequence). The CDR3 is 15 amino acids. The chain's CDR3 is CATCRGGQGSYEQYF. In DNA, the CDR3 is TGTGCCACCTGCAGAGGAGGACAGGGATCCTACGAGCAGTACTTC.

The chain uses TRBV28 and TRBJ1-1; TRBD1 is a possible D gene (5 bases). This CDR3 region has 14 residues. Germline assignment: CDR1 MDHEN and CDR2 SYDVKM. V shed 10 bases and J shed 2 bases, with 17 bases lying between them. CDR3 nucleotide sequence: TGTGCCACTACAGGAGGGGCTGTTAACACTGAAGCTTTCTTT. This sequence encodes CATTGGAVNTEAFF.

This clonotype has only a few counts. This chain links TRBV4-1 with TRBJ1-2; the match to TRBD1 covers 7 bases. With V trimmed by 4 bases and J by 8 bases, 16 bases remained unmatched. Germline V gives CDR1 MGHRA, CDR2 YSYEKL. CDR3 size: 16 residues. CDR3 nucleotides: TGCGCCAGCAGCCGACCTTCCATCGACAGGGCTCACGGCTACACCTTC. Residues: CASSRPSIDRAHGYTF.

This chain links TRBV4-3 with TRBJ2-1, with 8 bases matching TRBD2. The J segment lost 2 bases and the V segment lost 4 bases, leaving 7 bases of the junction unmatched. CDR1 LGHNA and CDR2 YSLEER come from the germline V gene. The CDR3 consists of 16 residues. The CDR3, as DNA: TGCGCCAGCAGCCGATCAATAGCGGGAACCTACAATGAGCAGTTCTTC. Protein: CASSRSIAGTYNEQFF.

V usage is TRBV4-2 and J usage is TRBJ2-5; D gene unclear. TRBJ2-7 matches the DNA end more closely, so the J call is doubtful. The CDR3 is 20 amino acids. Germline CDR1 reads LGHNA; CDR2 reads YNFKEQ. CDR3 nucleotides: TGTGCCAGCAGCCAAGATCAAGGATCTCGAAAACAGCTGCCACCTTACGAGCAGTACTTC. It translates to CASSQDQGSRKQLPPYEQYF.

In this sample, this clonotype turned up a few times. V and J are TRBV10-3 and TRBJ2-3; 9 bases are shared with TRBD2. The CDR3 sequence is 19 residues long. Trimming removed 0 bases from V and 6 bases from J; junction bases left unmatched: 16. Germline CDR1 and CDR2: ENHRY and SYGVKD. The DNA of the CDR3 is TGTGCCATCAGTGAGTCGACCGGGCGTAGCGGGAGTATGGTGGATACGCAGTATTTT. Translation gives CAISESTGRSGSMVDTQYF.

The count of this clonotype is one. A much larger clone is a single base away; this may be a read error. This chain links TRBV20-1 with TRBJ2-7; the match to TRBD2 covers 7 bases. CDR3 length equals 14 residues. Germline CDR1 DFQATT, CDR2 SNEGSKA (reference sequence). The DNA of the CDR3 is TGCAGTGCCCCGAATCGAAGCGGGGCGTACGGGCAGTACTTC. Protein: CSAPNRSGAYGQYF.

The chain combines TRBV19 with TRBJ2-5; TRBD1 or TRBD2 may be the D gene (5 bases each). This CDR3 is 15 amino acids long. Germline values: CDR1 LNHDA, CDR2 SQIVND (reference sequence). V gave up 2 bases and J gave up 11 bases, with 21 bases separating them. The CDR3 sequence: CASSIPTGTLNEQYF. CDR3 in DNA: TGTGCCAGTAGTATACCCACCGGGACCCTCAATGAGCAGTACTTC. Together with reference TRBV19 and TRBJ2-5, the CDR3 gives the full variable domain: DGGITQSPKYLFRKEGQNVTLSCEQNLNHDAMYWYRQDPGQGLRLIYYSQIVNDFQKGDIAEGYSVSREKKESFPLTVTSAQKNPTAFYLCASSIPTGTLNEQYFGPGTRLLVL.

The rearrangement uses TRBV3-1 and TRBJ1-2; D gene unclear. Trimming left V 0 bases short and J 6 bases short, with 20 bases between. The CDR3 runs to 17 residues. Germline assignment: CDR1 LGHDT and CDR2 YNNKEL (reference sequence). Here the CDR3 DNA reads TGTGCCAGCAGCCAAGAAATAAATGCCTATGGGAACGATGGCTACACCTTC. The encoded protein is CASSQEINAYGNDGYTF.

The V gene is TRBV5-1, the J gene TRBJ2-2; 10 nucleotides match TRBD1. The V gene's germline CDR1 is SGHRS and CDR2 YFSETQ. The trim removed 4 bases at V and 2 bases at J, leaving 8 bases unmatched. The CDR3 has 17 amino acids. CDR3 residues: CASSTRQGAVNTGELFF. The CDR3 DNA follows: TGCGCCAGCAGCACCCGACAGGGGGCGGTTAACACCGGGGAGCTGTTTTTT.

The J gene is TRBJ2-2, the V gene TRBV5-1; TRBD1 matches 7 bases. V lost 4 bases, J lost 6 bases, and 6 bases stayed unmatched. Germline CDR1 and CDR2: SGHRS and YFSETQ. The CDR3 length is 14 residues. In DNA form, the CDR3 reads TGCGCCAGCAGCCCCTTGACAGGGCCCGGGGAGCTGTTTTTT. The encoded protein is CASSPLTGPGELFF.

J is TRBJ2-7 and V is TRBV20-1; unclear D gene. Trimming took 1 base from V and 0 from J, leaving 4 bases between them. CDR3 length: 12 residues. Germline loops: CDR1 DFQATT, CDR2 SNEGSKA (reference sequence). CDR3 bases: TGCAGTGCTAGAGTGGACTCCTACGAGCAGTACTTC. Encoded protein: CSARVDSYEQYF.

The genes are TRBV10-3 and TRBJ1-1, with D hard to call. The germline V and J ends were trimmed by 3 bases and 5 bases, with 10 bases remaining between them. This CDR3 contains 13 residues. Germline V gene data show CDR1 as ENHRY and CDR2 as SYGVKD. The DNA of the CDR3 is TGTGCCATCAGTGAAAATCGGGAAACTGAAGCTTTCTTT. Translating it yields CAISENRETEAFF.

The gene calls are TRBV28 and TRBJ2-7, with 11 bases that match TRBD2. In germline, CDR1 is MDHEN, CDR2 SYDVKM. J lost 7 bases, V lost 10 bases, and 15 bases had no gene match. The length of the CDR3 is 15 residues. CDR3 region: CAIKYSGRAKNEQYF. In nucleotides, the CDR3 is TGTGCCATCAAGTATAGCGGGAGGGCCAAAAATGAGCAGTACTTC.

This clonotype has at least ten counts. This chain links TRBV5-4 with TRBJ2-7, with TRBD2 as a possible D gene (5 bases). The CDR3 consists of 14 residues. Germline loops: CDR1 SGHNT, CDR2 YYREEE (reference sequence). V gave up 1 base and J gave up 2 bases, with 10 bases separating them. The CDR3 loop is CASSLSSVPYEQYF. DNA of the CDR3: TGTGCCAGCAGCTTGAGTAGCGTTCCCTACGAGCAGTACTTC.

Of note for this clonotype: A single base separates this from a much larger clone, so it may be a read error. The V and J genes are TRBV7-2 and TRBJ2-1; 9 bases are a match to TRBD1. Per germline, CDR1 SGHTA and CDR2 FQGNSA. J was trimmed by 10 bases and V by 0 bases; bases with no gene match: 13. CDR3 length: 17 residues. CDR3 amino acids: CASSLAWGTGYSYEQFF. The DNA for the CDR3 is TGTGCCAGCAGCTTAGCTTGGGGGACAGGGTACTCCTACGAGCAGTTCTTC.